Sequencing of this T cell receptor beta chain was carried out in a study of shared clonotypes between healthy human individuals. As to this clone: Antigen: not known.

Method: immunoSEQ multiplex PCR; TCRdb's copy keeps in-frame clones and lacks some. Among about 470,000 clones listed, about 76% were seen once. Donors comprised only Caucasian adults living in Nashville, Tennessee. General study points: The sampled material consisted only of blood, and tissue repertoires are likely to differ. Genetic and exposure-history diversity was limited by the few donors.

Between the trimmed V and J ends, which lost 3 bases and 5 bases, there was a span of 17 bases. The CDR3 runs to 16 residues. CDR1 LNHNV and CDR2 YYDKDF come from the germline V gene (reference sequence). The chain is built from TRBV15 and TRBJ2-1; D is perhaps TRBD1 (6 bases). Sequencing was carried out using PBMCs. This TCR derives from a middle-aged woman in good health. Some clones in this sample may be carry-over from other donors' samples. The CDR3 loop reads CATSRGDRPPNNEQFF. The CDR3 region has the DNA TGTGCCACCAGCAGGGGTGACAGGCCGCCAAACAATGAGCAGTTCTTC. The full variable domain, completed using reference TRBV15 and TRBJ2-1, is DAMVIQNPRYQVTQFGKPVTLSCSQTLNHNVMYWYQQKSSQAPKLLFHYYDKDFNNEADTPDNFQSRRPNTSFCFLDIRSPGLGDTAMYLCATSRGDRPPNNEQFFGPGTRLTVL.